Listed below are T cell receptor beta chains from one sample, sequenced in a study of relationships among human T cell subsets. TCRdb re-analysed the multiplex PCR reads in MiXCR, keeping a single row per CDR3 protein. The sample consists of some 10,000 distinct CDR3 sequences, around 59% of them appearing once. Sequencing was performed on memory T cells sorted from blood. The receptors stem from a man aged 35 to 55 in good health. Both conserved end residues are part of each CDR3. A D gene is named only where the DNA matches it firmly. Size tells how often a clone was seen (once, few, many) or the class of an expanded clone, and some rows leave it out.

abundance: .
v_gene: TRBV20-1
j_gene: TRBJ1-5
d_gene: .
CDR3nt: TGCAGTGCTAGAGATTTAGGACAGTTTATGTATCAGCCCCAGCATTTT
CDR3aa: CSARDLGQFMYQPQHF

abundance: .
v_gene: TRBV28
j_gene: TRBJ2-1
d_gene: .
CDR3nt: TGTGCCAGCAGTTCCCAGAGCGGTGAGCAGTTCTTC
CDR3aa: CASSSQSGEQFF

abundance: .
v_gene: TRBV29-1
j_gene: TRBJ2-3
d_gene: .
CDR3nt: TGCAGCGTTGACTTGGCGACAAGCGGGACAGATACGCAGTATTTT
CDR3aa: CSVDLATSGTDTQYF

abundance: .
v_gene: TRBV5-1
j_gene: TRBJ1-3
d_gene: .
CDR3nt: TGCGCCAGCAGCGAAGGCGGGAGCTCTGGAAACACCATATATTTT
CDR3aa: CASSEGGSSGNTIYF

abundance: .
v_gene: TRBV12-3/TRBV12-4
j_gene: TRBJ1-5
d_gene: .
CDR3nt: TGTGCCAGCAGTTTAGGGGTCGCTCAGCCCCAGCATTTT
CDR3aa: CASSLGVAQPQHF

abundance: .
v_gene: TRBV29-1
j_gene: TRBJ1-5
d_gene: .
CDR3nt: TGCAGCGTTGTAGGGAACGGGGATCAGCCCCAGCATTTT
CDR3aa: CSVVGNGDQPQHF

abundance: .
v_gene: TRBV7-6
j_gene: TRBJ2-3
d_gene: TRBD1
CDR3nt: TGTGCCAGCAGCCTGACCGGGACAGGGGGTGCAGATACGCAGTATTTT
CDR3aa: CASSLTGTGGADTQYF

abundance: once
v_gene: TRBV7-3
j_gene: TRBJ2-5
d_gene: .
CDR3nt: TGTGCCAGCAGCCGGACATTTCAAGAGACCCAGTACTTC
CDR3aa: CASSRTFQETQYF

abundance: .
v_gene: TRBV5-1
j_gene: TRBJ2-1
d_gene: TRBD1
CDR3nt: TGCGCCAGCAGCTTGTCCCCACCTGGACAGGGGGCGAATGAGCAGTTCTTC
CDR3aa: CASSLSPPGQGANEQFF

abundance: .
v_gene: TRBV7-9
j_gene: TRBJ2-3
d_gene: TRBD1
CDR3nt: TGTGCCAGCAGCTCTACAGGGGGTCGAACAGATACGCAGTATTTT
CDR3aa: CASSSTGGRTDTQYF

abundance: .
v_gene: TRBV10-3
j_gene: TRBJ1-5
d_gene: .
CDR3nt: TGTGCCATCAGTGCGGGGGGATCCAATCAGCCCCAGCATTTT
CDR3aa: CAISAGGSNQPQHF

abundance: few
v_gene: TRBV30
j_gene: TRBJ1-1
d_gene: .
CDR3nt: TGTGCCTGGAGTGTACGAATGAACACTGAAGCTTTCTTT
CDR3aa: CAWSVRMNTEAFF

abundance: .
v_gene: TRBV10-3
j_gene: TRBJ1-1
d_gene: .
CDR3nt: TGTGCCATCAGTGTGGGGGGCCGGAACACTGAAGCTTTCTTT
CDR3aa: CAISVGGRNTEAFF

abundance: .
v_gene: TRBV11-3
j_gene: TRBJ2-7
d_gene: .
CDR3nt: TGTGCCAGCAGCTTGCAGGGAGGTAACGAGCAGTACTTC
CDR3aa: CASSLQGGNEQYF

abundance: .
v_gene: TRBV5-1
j_gene: TRBJ2-7
d_gene: TRBD2
CDR3nt: TGCGCCAGCAGCTATTCAAGTGGGACTAGCGTCTACGAGCAGTACTTC
CDR3aa: CASSYSSGTSVYEQYF

abundance: few
v_gene: TRBV10-3
j_gene: TRBJ2-7
d_gene: TRBD1
CDR3nt: TGTGCCTCACGACAGGGGGAAAGAAGCTACGAGCAGTACTTC
CDR3aa: CASRQGERSYEQYF

abundance: .
v_gene: TRBV28
j_gene: TRBJ1-3
d_gene: .
CDR3nt: TGTGCCAGCAGGGCTCCCGGGCCCTACTCTGGAAACACCATATATTTC
CDR3aa: CASRAPGPYSGNTIYF

abundance: few
v_gene: TRBV7-9
j_gene: TRBJ2-2
d_gene: .
CDR3nt: TGTGCCAGCAGCTTAGTCGGGAACACCGGGGAGCTGTTTTTT
CDR3aa: CASSLVGNTGELFF

abundance: .
v_gene: TRBV7-9
j_gene: TRBJ2-1
d_gene: .
CDR3nt: TGTGCCAGCAGCTTAGCAGCGGGTTCCTACAATGAGCAGTTCTTC
CDR3aa: CASSLAAGSYNEQFF

abundance: .
v_gene: TRBV27
j_gene: TRBJ1-5
d_gene: .
CDR3nt: TGTGCCAGCAGTCCCTACCACAGGGCTCAGCCCCAGCATTTT
CDR3aa: CASSPYHRAQPQHF

abundance: few
v_gene: TRBV28
j_gene: TRBJ1-4
d_gene: .
CDR3nt: TGTGCCAGCAGATTGTTCGGGGCGGCAACTAATGAAAAACTGTTTTTT
CDR3aa: CASRLFGAATNEKLFF

abundance: .
v_gene: TRBV4-1
j_gene: TRBJ1-1
d_gene: .
CDR3nt: TGCGCCAGCAGCCAAGGTAATCGGGGCGCGAACACTGAAGCTTTCTTT
CDR3aa: CASSQGNRGANTEAFF

abundance: .
v_gene: TRBV4-1
j_gene: TRBJ2-7
d_gene: .
CDR3nt: TGCGCCAGCAGCCCTCAAATTAGCTTCTACGAGCAGTACTTC
CDR3aa: CASSPQISFYEQYF

abundance: few
v_gene: TRBV27
j_gene: TRBJ1-1
d_gene: TRBD1
CDR3nt: TGTGCCAGCAGTGGGACAGGGGGTTCGGCTGAAGCTTTCTTT
CDR3aa: CASSGTGGSAEAFF

abundance: few
v_gene: TRBV20-1
j_gene: TRBJ2-5
d_gene: TRBD2
CDR3nt: TGCAGTGCTAGTGCCAGGACACCCGGGAGGGAGACCCAGTACTTC
CDR3aa: CSASARTPGRETQYF

abundance: .
v_gene: TRBV28
j_gene: TRBJ1-5
d_gene: TRBD1
CDR3nt: TGTGCCAGCGGTACAAGACAGGGGGCTCAGCCCCAGCATTTT
CDR3aa: CASGTRQGAQPQHF

abundance: .
v_gene: TRBV6-1
j_gene: TRBJ1-3
d_gene: .
CDR3nt: TGTGCCAGCAGAAGTGAAGGGACTGGAAACACCATATATTTT
CDR3aa: CASRSEGTGNTIYF

abundance: .
v_gene: TRBV20-1
j_gene: TRBJ2-5
d_gene: .
CDR3nt: TGCAGTGCTAGCGGGACGGGAGTGTTACAAGAGACCCAGTACTTC
CDR3aa: CSASGTGVLQETQYF

abundance: .
v_gene: TRBV7-8
j_gene: TRBJ1-5
d_gene: .
CDR3nt: TGTGCCAGCAGCCCCCATTGGGCAAGCAATCAGCCCCAGCATTTT
CDR3aa: CASSPHWASNQPQHF

abundance: .
v_gene: TRBV20-1
j_gene: TRBJ1-6
d_gene: .
CDR3nt: TGCAGTGCTAGAGTCGGCCCAGACGGGAATTCACCCCTCCACTTT
CDR3aa: CSARVGPDGNSPLHF

abundance: .
v_gene: TRBV6-6
j_gene: TRBJ2-1
d_gene: .
CDR3nt: TGTGCCCGCAGTTACTCAAGGGTCTACAATGAGCAGTTCTTC
CDR3aa: CARSYSRVYNEQFF

abundance: few
v_gene: TRBV6-6
j_gene: TRBJ1-4
d_gene: .
CDR3nt: TGTGCCAGCAGTTACTCGAGTAAGGAAAAACTGTTTTTT
CDR3aa: CASSYSSKEKLFF

abundance: .
v_gene: TRBV2
j_gene: TRBJ2-1
d_gene: .
CDR3nt: TGTGCCAGCACAGGAGGGATGAATGAGCAGTTCTTC
CDR3aa: CASTGGMNEQFF

abundance: medium-sized
v_gene: TRBV10-2
j_gene: TRBJ2-3
d_gene: TRBD2
CDR3nt: TGCGCCAGCAGGGTAGCGGGGGGGCCAGATACGCAGTATTTT
CDR3aa: CASRVAGGPDTQYF

abundance: few
v_gene: TRBV12-3/TRBV12-4
j_gene: TRBJ2-1
d_gene: .
CDR3nt: TGTGCCAGCAGTTTTGGCGGTCCTAATGAGCAGTTCTTC
CDR3aa: CASSFGGPNEQFF

abundance: .
v_gene: TRBV6-5
j_gene: TRBJ2-1
d_gene: TRBD2
CDR3nt: TGTGCCAGCAGCGACGGGGCGGGAGGGCGGAATGAGCAGTTCTTC
CDR3aa: CASSDGAGGRNEQFF

abundance: .
v_gene: TRBV29-1
j_gene: TRBJ2-7
d_gene: TRBD2
CDR3nt: TGCAGCGTTCGGACTAGCGGGGGGGCAGGGGAGCAGTACTTC
CDR3aa: CSVRTSGGAGEQYF

abundance: .
v_gene: TRBV6-1
j_gene: TRBJ2-7
d_gene: .
CDR3nt: TGTGCCAGCAGTGACAGGGGCCTGACCTACGAGCAGTACTTC
CDR3aa: CASSDRGLTYEQYF

abundance: once
v_gene: TRBV28
j_gene: TRBJ2-7
d_gene: TRBD1
CDR3nt: TGTGCCAGCAGTTCTCTACAGGGGAGCGAGCAGTACTTC
CDR3aa: CASSSLQGSEQYF

abundance: .
v_gene: TRBV28
j_gene: TRBJ1-4
d_gene: TRBD1
CDR3nt: TGTGCCAGCAGTTTATTATCGTTTGGGACAGACTATAATGAAAAACTGTTTTTT
CDR3aa: CASSLLSFGTDYNEKLFF

abundance: .
v_gene: TRBV2
j_gene: TRBJ2-5
d_gene: TRBD2
CDR3nt: TGTGCCAGCAAGAGGACTAGCGGGAGTGGCCCAGAGACCCAGTACTTC
CDR3aa: CASKRTSGSGPETQYF

abundance: .
v_gene: TRBV28
j_gene: TRBJ2-1
d_gene: TRBD2
CDR3nt: TGTGCCAGCATCAAGGATCGCGGGGGGGCGGTTGAGCAGTTCTTC
CDR3aa: CASIKDRGGAVEQFF

abundance: few
v_gene: TRBV11-2
j_gene: TRBJ2-7
d_gene: TRBD1
CDR3nt: TGTGCCAGCAGGGGTATGACAGGGAAGCCCTACGAGCAGTACTTC
CDR3aa: CASRGMTGKPYEQYF

abundance: .
v_gene: TRBV28
j_gene: TRBJ2-1
d_gene: .
CDR3nt: TGTGCCAGCAGTGGGCGGGCCCGCTCCTACAATGAGCAGTTCTTC
CDR3aa: CASSGRARSYNEQFF

abundance: .
v_gene: TRBV11-1
j_gene: TRBJ2-7
d_gene: TRBD1
CDR3nt: TGTGCCAGCAGCCCCGAACCGGGACAGCGATACGAGCAGTACTTC
CDR3aa: CASSPEPGQRYEQYF

abundance: .
v_gene: TRBV28
j_gene: TRBJ2-5
d_gene: TRBD2
CDR3nt: TGTGCCAGCAGTCGACTAGCGGGCTTACTCGGGGAGACCCAGTACTTC
CDR3aa: CASSRLAGLLGETQYF

abundance: .
v_gene: TRBV19
j_gene: TRBJ2-1
d_gene: TRBD1
CDR3nt: TGTGCCAGTAGTCCCACCGGGACAGGGGCAAACAATGAGCAGTTCTTC
CDR3aa: CASSPTGTGANNEQFF

abundance: .
v_gene: TRBV28
j_gene: TRBJ2-1
d_gene: TRBD2
CDR3nt: TGTGCCAGCAGCGTTAGCGGGAGGGGTGAGCAGTCCTTC
CDR3aa: CASSVSGRGEQSF

abundance: .
v_gene: TRBV7-9
j_gene: TRBJ2-1
d_gene: TRBD2
CDR3nt: TGTGCCAGCAGCTTATCGTCAGTTGGGACTAGTAATTTGGAGCAGTTCTTC
CDR3aa: CASSLSSVGTSNLEQFF